The 8 T cell receptor beta chains below were found in one sample sequenced in a study of T cell repertoires in cytomegalovirus infection. The antigens of these receptors remain unknown. MiXCR was run by TCRdb on the reads, yielding one entry per CDR3 protein. Seen here are approximately 150,000 distinct CDR3 sequences, less than 25% observed once, and the top ten hold roughly 25%. Material: CD8+ T cells from cultured PBMCs, obtained from culture after CMV antigen stimulation. Source of these receptors: a human donor in good health (CMV status not recorded). Some clones in this sample may be carry-over from other donors' samples.

V is TRBV6-2 or TRBV6-3 and J is TRBJ2-1, with D hard to call. The CDR3 runs to 14 residues. V gave up 0 bases and J gave up 5 bases, with 8 bases separating them. The germline V gene has CDR1 MNHEY and CDR2 SVGEGT. The DNA of the CDR3 is TGTGCCAGCAGTTACTCCGGTTCCCACAATGAGCAGTTCTTC. This encodes CASSYSGSHNEQFF.

V gene TRBV9 combines with J gene TRBJ2-5, with D uncertain. The germline V and J ends were trimmed by 3 bases and 5 bases, with 26 bases remaining between them. CDR1 and CDR2 from the germline V gene are SGDLS and YYNGEE. The CDR3 loop spans 18 amino acids. CDR3 amino acids: CASSATLLTRSGAETQYF. CDR3 nucleotide sequence: TGTGCCAGCAGCGCAACTCTTTTAACACGTTCTGGCGCCGAGACCCAGTACTTC.

In nucleotides, the CDR3 is TGTGCCAGCAGCTTAGGTGCACGTGGGGCTAATGAAAAACTGTTTTTT. It is translated as CASSLGARGANEKLFF. The genes are TRBV7-6 and TRBJ1-4; no clear D. V lost 1 base to trimming and J lost 3 bases, with 12 bases between them. The CDR3 contains 16 residues. In germline, CDR1 is SGHVS, CDR2 FNYEAQ.

The chain has TRBV27 and TRBJ2-7; possible D gene TRBD2, 5 bases. Deletions cut 0 bases from V and 3 bases from J, with 9 bases between. CDR1 is MNHEY, CDR2 SMNVEV, per germline (reference sequence). The CDR3 is 14 residues long. CDR3 in DNA: TGTGCCAGCAGTTTATCGCTAGGAGGCTACGAGCAGTACTTC. Translated, it gives CASSLSLGGYEQYF.

This chain joins TRBV27 and TRBJ2-1, with D possibly matching TRBD1 (7 bases). Germline CDR1 MNHEY, CDR2 SMNVEV (reference sequence). Trimming shortened V by 5 bases and J by 6 bases, and 14 bases separated the two germline ends. The CDR3 extends over 14 amino acids. The CDR3 here is CASSPSGGPNEQFF. In DNA, the CDR3 is TGTGCCAGCAGTCCTTCAGGGGGGCCCAATGAGCAGTTCTTC.

This chain connects TRBV19 to TRBJ1-5, with a weak D call TRBD1 (5 bases). CDR3 size: 16 residues. V was shortened by 3 bases and J by 1 base, with 13 bases between the two germline ends. The germline V gene encodes CDR1 LNHDA and CDR2 SQIVND (reference sequence). The CDR3 DNA is TGTGCCAGTAGTATCCGCAGGGAGGAAAGCAATCAGCCCCAGCATTTT. Encoded protein: CASSIRREESNQPQHF.

The J gene is TRBJ1-4, the V gene TRBV6-6; D is ambiguous. Germline CDR1 and CDR2: MNHNY and SVGAGI (reference sequence). The germline V and J ends were trimmed by 5 bases and 4 bases, with 11 bases remaining between them. This CDR3 has 14 amino acids. Here the CDR3 DNA reads TGTGCCAGCAGTACCACGAAGAATAATGAAAAACTGTTTTTT. This encodes CASSTTKNNEKLFF.

This clonotype was recorded a few times. The J gene is TRBJ2-7, the V gene TRBV7-9; 7 positions agree with TRBD1. CDR1 SEHNR and CDR2 FQNEAQ come from the germline V gene (reference sequence). This CDR3 comprises 15 residues. V lost 5 bases, J lost 5 bases, and 12 bases stayed unmatched. CDR3 sequence (DNA): TGTGCCAGCAGCCCTAACTACCGGGACAGCGACGAGCAGTACTTC. Protein product: CASSPNYRDSDEQYF.